These T cell receptor beta chains were read from a single sample in a study of metastatic and nonmetastatic thyroid tumors. Using MiXCR, TCRdb re-called clones from the PCR reads. Among around 29,000 clones listed, under 25% were seen once. The sequenced material came from blood. All receptors derive from a female donor with papillary thyroid cancer or a benign thyroid nodule (not recorded which). Some clones in this sample may be carry-over from other donors' samples. Each CDR3 is given with its conserved first and last residue.

v_call	j_call	cdr3_aa
TRBV6-1	TRBJ2-5	CASEAGFGQETQYF
TRBV6-6	TRBJ2-3	CASSYSSAGRDTQYF
TRBV20-1	TRBJ1-2	CSARPLGRENYGYTF
TRBV7-3	TRBJ1-6	CASSLGGQGGSPLHF
TRBV19	TRBJ2-6	CASSIFGSITSGANVLTF
TRBV20-1	TRBJ2-3	CSARVARYTDTQYF
TRBV15	TRBJ2-2	CATSFWTNTGELFF
TRBV6-1	TRBJ1-5	CASSEQGTNQPQHF
TRBV10-3	TRBJ2-7	CAISGGSKTYEQYF
TRBV19	TRBJ1-6	CASSIYGDSPLHF
TRBV14	TRBJ1-3	CASSQAGNTIYF
TRBV10-3	TRBJ2-5	CAISDGGGGETQYF
TRBV30	TRBJ1-3	CAWKPLDTNSGNTIYF
TRBV7-9	TRBJ2-6	CASSTQVSGANVLTF
TRBV6-2/TRBV6-3	TRBJ1-5	CASSYSRGLQPQHF
TRBV9	TRBJ2-1	CASSSLGGGYNEQFF
TRBV6-2/TRBV6-3	TRBJ2-2	CASSKDTGELFF
TRBV20-1	TRBJ1-1	CSARGGDPGSDTEAFF
TRBV4-1	TRBJ2-3	CASSPRDRELDKQYF
TRBV3-1	TRBJ1-5	CASSQGNQPQHF
TRBV7-9	TRBJ1-1	CASSLMAGHEAFF
TRBV11-2	TRBJ1-6	CASSTGQGIDSPLHF
TRBV18	TRBJ1-1	CAGSPPISTAEAFF
TRBV18	TRBJ2-1	CASKPGQGGNEQFF
TRBV28	TRBJ1-2	CASSSGQGPSPHGYTF
TRBV10-3	TRBJ2-1	CAISGTSGYNEQFF
TRBV11-1	TRBJ1-1	CASSLGQLNTEAFF
TRBV12-3/TRBV12-4	TRBJ1-5	CASSIQDRVQPQHF
TRBV9	TRBJ2-2	CASRIVRGLNTGELFF
TRBV4-1	TRBJ2-5	CASSQGAGQETQYF
TRBV6-1	TRBJ2-1	CASTYREVSYNEQFF
TRBV20-1	TRBJ2-5	CSARFGETQYF
TRBV20-1	TRBJ1-6	CSARDPRTGGLSPLHF
TRBV7-7	TRBJ1-2	CASSLVGTGDPYGYTF
TRBV6-1	TRBJ2-7	CASIGTGTSYEQYF
TRBV5-1	TRBJ2-5	CASSFSGGQGETQYF
TRBV27	TRBJ2-1	CASSLRQGSYNEQFF
TRBV3-1	TRBJ1-5	CASSPDNSNQPQHF
TRBV15	TRBJ1-2	CATSRVSGAGGYTF
TRBV12-3/TRBV12-4	TRBJ2-5	CASSDGTRDGRTQYF
TRBV4-1	TRBJ1-2	CASSQGAWDGYTF
TRBV4-1	TRBJ1-2	CASSPETTGLYGYTF
TRBV20-1	TRBJ1-5	CSASPRGGNQPQHF
TRBV28	TRBJ2-7	CASSTSLGLYEQYF
TRBV6-2/TRBV6-3	TRBJ2-3	CASSYSRTDTDTQYF
TRBV19	TRBJ2-7	CASSGGTGGYEQYF
TRBV28	TRBJ1-6	CASSPPWDNSPLHF
TRBV7-3	TRBJ2-2	CASSFAGRNTGELFF
TRBV11-1	TRBJ2-1	CASSLYSDRGMSYNEQFF
TRBV6-1	TRBJ1-5	CASSEGGSRAKPQHF
TRBV4-2	TRBJ2-1	CASSPLYFRGGSNEQFF
TRBV30	TRBJ2-5	CAWSVGHGTSSETQYF
TRBV6-1	TRBJ1-6	CASSAGQGASYNSPLHF